The clone carrying this TCR beta chain was observed a single time. As yet, its antigen is unknown. 13 Jbeta primers and 60 Vbeta primers were used for the PCR. Generated by immunoSEQ multiplex PCR, the TCRdb table keeps only in-frame clones and is missing some. The sample includes about 95,000 clones, approximately 81% of them seen just once. This specimen comes from a study of cytomegalovirus exposure and HLA in healthy donors. Study-level findings and limits: Upon later analysis, TCR association rates were observed to vary by HLA locus, being highest for DRB1 and lowest for HLA-C. Listed as cytomegalovirus-associated were about 160 TCR beta chains. In a later analysis, specific HLA alleles were associated with 15,000 to 20,000 TCR beta sequences at a 0.05 false discovery rate.

Sequencing was carried out using PBMCs. This receptor was obtained from a woman between 40 and 50 years old in good health and CMV-seropositive.

CDR3 amino acids: CASSLKAGDTQYF. CDR3 DNA: TGTGCCAGCAGCTTAAAAGCGGGGGATACGCAGTATTTT. V and J are TRBV7-3 and TRBJ2-3; 7 nucleotides line up with TRBD2. This CDR3 has 13 residues. CDR1 SGHTA and CDR2 FQGTGA come from the germline V gene. Unmatched junction bases numbered 1, after V lost 1 base and J lost 6 bases.